This T cell receptor beta chain was obtained from a study of shared clonotypes between healthy human individuals. Background on the study: Three CD4 naive, three CD4 memory, two CD8 naive and one CD8 memory plate were used per donor.

Germline V gene data show CDR1 as SGHTA and CDR2 as FQGNSA. CDR3 length: 14 residues. Trimming pared 4 bases from V and 2 bases from J, leaving 12 bases between. As to this clone: Antigen: not known.

General study findings and limits: In several donors, around 5.5% of naive CD4 clonotypes appeared in common. Donor scarcity curtailed the genetic and exposure-history diversity represented herein.

Clones were read by immunoSEQ multiplex PCR, and TCRdb kept only the in-frame ones, dropping some. The sample includes 1,400,000 or so clones, approximately 98.5% seen only once; the top ten take 0.36%. The sequenced sample was naive CD4+ T cells sorted from blood. The sample's subset: CD45RA+ positively selected. This receptor was taken from a man aged 30 to 45 in good health. The rearrangement links TRBV7-2 to TRBJ2-7; tentative D call: TRBD2 (6 bases). The CDR3 reads CASSSQAGTYEQYF. The DNA of the CDR3 is TGTGCCAGCAGCTCCCAAGCGGGTACCTACGAGCAGTACTTC. Full variable domain (missing parts from reference TRBV7-2 and TRBJ2-7): GAGVSQSPSNKVTEKGKDVELRCDPISGHTALYWYRQSLGQGLEFLIYFQGNSAPDKSGLPSDRFSAERTGGSVSTLTIQRTQQEDSAVYLCASSSQAGTYEQYFGPGTRLTVT.